A single sample gave rise to the 6 T cell receptor beta chains below, sequenced in a study of cytomegalovirus exposure and HLA in healthy donors. The PCR was carried out with 60 Vbeta primers and 13 Jbeta primers. Assay: immunoSEQ multiplex PCR; the TCRdb copy retains only in-frame clones and omits some. This repertoire shows 50,000 or so clones, over 60% found once; its top ten account for 2.5% to 3%. The sample comprised PBMCs. These receptors all come from a woman between 40 and 50 years old in good health and CMV-seropositive.

The chain recombines TRBV29-1 with TRBJ1-3; D remains unclear. This CDR3 region has 11 residues. Germline CDR1 SQVTM, CDR2 ANQGSEA. V lost 6 bases, J lost 4 bases, and 7 bases lay in between. In DNA form, the CDR3 reads TGCAGCGTGGCATTAGGAAACACCATATATTTT. Translating gives CSVALGNTIYF.

The chain employs TRBV10-3 and TRBJ1-2, with 7 bases matching TRBD1. The junction had 1 base not matched to a gene; V was cut back by 5 bases and J by 1 base. This CDR3 contains 13 residues. The germline gives CDR1 ENHRY, CDR2 SYGVKD. CDR3 sequence (DNA): TGTGCCATCAGTCGGGACAGTAACTATGGCTACACCTTC. This encodes CAISRDSNYGYTF.

The chain carries TRBV6-5 and TRBJ1-2; D may be TRBD1 (6 bases). Trimming removed 5 bases at V and 8 bases at J, with 9 bases between. Germline V gene data show CDR1 as MNHEY and CDR2 as SVGAGI. The length of the CDR3 is 11 residues. CDR3 sequence: CASSTGWGYTF. The CDR3 DNA follows: TGTGCCAGCAGTACAGGGTGGGGCTACACCTTC.

The chain is built from TRBV28 and TRBJ1-5; D call uncertain. There are 13 residues in the CDR3. Germline loops: CDR1 MDHEN, CDR2 SYDVKM. Trimming stripped 1 base from V and 7 bases from J, with 8 bases between. The CDR3 region has the DNA TGTGCCAGCAGTTTATCCGGGAGGCAGCCCCAGCATTTT. Protein: CASSLSGRQPQHF.

This chain uses TRBV7-2 with TRBJ2-3; TRBD2 aligns across 10 bases. J gave up 10 bases and V 4 bases, and 11 bases lay outside the gene matches. Germline V gene lookup returns CDR1 SGHTA and CDR2 FQGNSA. CDR3 length: 15 amino acids. The CDR3 nucleotides are TGTGCCAGCAGCTCGAGCGGGGGGGGCGCCGGGGCGCAGTATTTT. This encodes CASSSSGGGAGAQYF.

The chain combines TRBV7-2 with TRBJ2-5; TRBD1 aligns across 7 bases. The J segment lost 9 bases and the V segment lost 3 bases, leaving 10 bases of the junction unmatched. The CDR3 length is 14 residues. Germline loops: CDR1 SGHTA, CDR2 FQGNSA. The CDR3 region has the DNA TGTGCCAGCAGCTTTAGACAGGGACGGGACGCCCAGTACTTC. It encodes CASSFRQGRDAQYF.